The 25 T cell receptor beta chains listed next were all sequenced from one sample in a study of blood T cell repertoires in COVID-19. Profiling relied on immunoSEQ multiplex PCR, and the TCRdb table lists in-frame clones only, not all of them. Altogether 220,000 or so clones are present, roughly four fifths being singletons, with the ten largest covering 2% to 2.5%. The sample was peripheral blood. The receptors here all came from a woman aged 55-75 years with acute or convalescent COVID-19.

This CDR3 is CASTQAHSSYNEQFF. CDR3 in DNA: TGTGCCAGCACCCAGGCCCATAGCTCCTACAATGAGCAGTTCTTC. The V call is TRBV2, the J call TRBJ2-1; D call uncertain. Trimming removed 7 bases at V and 0 bases at J, with 13 bases between. The germline V gene has CDR1 SNHLY and CDR2 FYNNEI. The CDR3 length is 15 residues.

CDR3 region: CASSLRDTDSPLHF. The CDR3 DNA reads as TGCGCCAGCAGCCTCCGGGACACAGATTCACCCCTCCACTTT. The chain recombines TRBV4-3 with TRBJ1-6; maybe TRBD1 (6 bases). Germline V lookup: CDR1 LGHNA, CDR2 YSLEER. V shed 4 bases and J shed 8 bases, with 12 bases lying between them. There are 14 residues in the CDR3.

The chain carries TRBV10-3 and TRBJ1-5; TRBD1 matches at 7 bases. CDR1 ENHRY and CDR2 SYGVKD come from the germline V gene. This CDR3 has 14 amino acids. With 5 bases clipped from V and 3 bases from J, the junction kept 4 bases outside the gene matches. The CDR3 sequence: CAISRQGVNQPQHF. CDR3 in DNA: TGTGCCATCAGTCGACAGGGAGTCAATCAGCCCCAGCATTTT.

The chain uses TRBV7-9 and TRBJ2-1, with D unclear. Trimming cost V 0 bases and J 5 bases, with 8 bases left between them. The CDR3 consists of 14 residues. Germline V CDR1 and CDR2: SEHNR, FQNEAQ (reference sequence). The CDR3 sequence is CASSLAVGDNEQFF. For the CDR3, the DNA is TGTGCCAGCAGCTTAGCGGTCGGAGACAATGAGCAGTTCTTC.

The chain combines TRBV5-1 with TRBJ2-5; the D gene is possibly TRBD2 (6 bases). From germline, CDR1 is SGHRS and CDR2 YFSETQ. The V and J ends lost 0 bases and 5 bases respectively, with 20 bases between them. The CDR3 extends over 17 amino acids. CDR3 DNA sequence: TGCGCCAGCAGCTTGGGCTCCAGGACTACGTGGGGTGAGACCCAGTACTTC. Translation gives CASSLGSRTTWGETQYF.

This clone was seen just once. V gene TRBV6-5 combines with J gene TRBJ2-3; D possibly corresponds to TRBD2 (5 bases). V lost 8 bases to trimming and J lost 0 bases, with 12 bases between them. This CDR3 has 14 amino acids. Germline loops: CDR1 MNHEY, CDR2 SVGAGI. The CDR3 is CASAPGSSTDTQYF. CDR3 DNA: TGTGCCAGCGCTCCGGGGTCTAGCACAGATACGCAGTATTTT.

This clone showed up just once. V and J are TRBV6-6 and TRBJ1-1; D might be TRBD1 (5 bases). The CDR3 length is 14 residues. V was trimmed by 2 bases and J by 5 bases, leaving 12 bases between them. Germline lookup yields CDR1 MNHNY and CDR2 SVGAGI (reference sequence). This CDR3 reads CASSYTREGTEAFF. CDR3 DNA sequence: TGTGCCAGCAGTTACACCAGGGAGGGGACTGAAGCTTTCTTT.

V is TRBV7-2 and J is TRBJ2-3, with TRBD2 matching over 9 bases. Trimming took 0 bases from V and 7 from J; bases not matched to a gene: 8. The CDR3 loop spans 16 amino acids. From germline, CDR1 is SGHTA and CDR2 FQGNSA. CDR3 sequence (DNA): TGTGCCAGCAGCTTAGCGTACAGCGGGGGGCGAAATACGCAGTATTTT. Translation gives CASSLAYSGGRNTQYF.

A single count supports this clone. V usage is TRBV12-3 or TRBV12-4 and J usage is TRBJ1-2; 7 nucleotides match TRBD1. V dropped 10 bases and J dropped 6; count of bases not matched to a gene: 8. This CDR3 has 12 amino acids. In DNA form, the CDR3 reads TGTGCCACCAGGGGTAGGGGGCATGGCTACACCTTC. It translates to CATRGRGHGYTF.

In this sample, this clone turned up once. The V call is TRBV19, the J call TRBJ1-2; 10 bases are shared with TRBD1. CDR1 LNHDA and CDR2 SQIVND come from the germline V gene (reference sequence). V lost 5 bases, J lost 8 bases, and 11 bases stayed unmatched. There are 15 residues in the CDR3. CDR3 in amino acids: CASSSSGTGAIGYTF. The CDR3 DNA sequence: TGTGCCAGTAGTTCATCCGGGACAGGGGCAATCGGCTACACCTTC. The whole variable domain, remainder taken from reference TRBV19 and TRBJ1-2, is DGGITQSPKYLFRKEGQNVTLSCEQNLNHDAMYWYRQDPGQGLRLIYYSQIVNDFQKGDIAEGYSVSREKKESFPLTVTSAQKNPTAFYLCASSSSGTGAIGYTFGSGTRLTVV.

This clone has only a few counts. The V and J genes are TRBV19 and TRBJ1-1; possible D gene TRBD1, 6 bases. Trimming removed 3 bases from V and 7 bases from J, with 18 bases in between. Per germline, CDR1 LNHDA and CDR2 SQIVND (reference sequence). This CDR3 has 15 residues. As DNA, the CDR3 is TGTGCCAGTAGTATCCAGCCAGGGGCCGCGGTTGAAGCTTTCTTT. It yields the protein CASSIQPGAAVEAFF.

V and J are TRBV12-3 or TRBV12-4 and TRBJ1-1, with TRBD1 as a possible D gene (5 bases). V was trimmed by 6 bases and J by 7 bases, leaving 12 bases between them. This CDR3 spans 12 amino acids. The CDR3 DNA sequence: TGTGCCAGCAGGGGGCCCGCCTTTGAAGCTTTCTTT. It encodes CASRGPAFEAFF.

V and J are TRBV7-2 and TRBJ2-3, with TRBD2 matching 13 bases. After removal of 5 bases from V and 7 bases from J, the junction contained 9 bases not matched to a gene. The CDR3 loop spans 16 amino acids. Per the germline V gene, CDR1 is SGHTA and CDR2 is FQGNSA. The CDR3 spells CASSVLLAGGRNTQYF. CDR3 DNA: TGTGCCAGCAGCGTCCTACTAGCGGGGGGGCGTAATACGCAGTATTTT.

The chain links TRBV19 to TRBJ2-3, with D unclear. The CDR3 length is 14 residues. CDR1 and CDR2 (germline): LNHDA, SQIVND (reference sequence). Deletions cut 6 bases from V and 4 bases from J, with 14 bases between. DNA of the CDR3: TGTGCCAGTAGCCCCTGGATTGAGGCAGATACGCAGTATTTT. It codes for CASSPWIEADTQYF.

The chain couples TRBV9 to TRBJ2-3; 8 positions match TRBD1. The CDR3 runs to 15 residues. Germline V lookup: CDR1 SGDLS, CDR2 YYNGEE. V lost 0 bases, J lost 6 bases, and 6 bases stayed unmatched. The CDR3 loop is CASSVDQGARDTQYF. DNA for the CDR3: TGTGCCAGCAGCGTAGATCAGGGGGCGCGGGATACGCAGTATTTT. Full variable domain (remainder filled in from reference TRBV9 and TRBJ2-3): DSGVTQTPKHLITATGQRVTLRCSPRSGDLSVYWYQQSLDQGLQFLIQYYNGEERAKGNILERFSAQQFPDLHSELNLSSLELGDSALYFCASSVDQGARDTQYFGPGTRLTVL.

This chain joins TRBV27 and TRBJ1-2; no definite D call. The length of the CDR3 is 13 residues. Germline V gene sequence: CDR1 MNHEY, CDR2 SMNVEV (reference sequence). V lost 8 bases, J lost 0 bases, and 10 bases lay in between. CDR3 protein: CASSGRTNYGYTF. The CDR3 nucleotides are TGTGCCAGCTCCGGCAGGACTAACTATGGCTACACCTTC.

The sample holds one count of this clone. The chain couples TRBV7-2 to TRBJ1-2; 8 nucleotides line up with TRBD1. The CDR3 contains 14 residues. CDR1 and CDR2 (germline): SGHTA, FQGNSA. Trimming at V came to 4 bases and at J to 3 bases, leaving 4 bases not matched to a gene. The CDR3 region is CASSSGGVDYGYTF. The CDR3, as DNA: TGTGCCAGCAGCTCAGGGGGCGTGGACTATGGCTACACCTTC.

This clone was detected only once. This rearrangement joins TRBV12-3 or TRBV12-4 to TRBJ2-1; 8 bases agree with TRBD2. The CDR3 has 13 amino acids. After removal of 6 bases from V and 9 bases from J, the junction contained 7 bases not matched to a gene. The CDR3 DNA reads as TGTGCCAGCAGGGCAACGGGGGGGGCTGAGCAGTTCTTC. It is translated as CASRATGGAEQFF.

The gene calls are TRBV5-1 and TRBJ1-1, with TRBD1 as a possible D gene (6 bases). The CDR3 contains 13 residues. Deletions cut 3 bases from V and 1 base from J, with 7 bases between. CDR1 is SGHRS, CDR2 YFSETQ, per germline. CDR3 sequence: CASSSTGNTEAFF. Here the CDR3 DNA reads TGCGCCAGCAGCTCGACAGGGAACACTGAAGCTTTCTTT.

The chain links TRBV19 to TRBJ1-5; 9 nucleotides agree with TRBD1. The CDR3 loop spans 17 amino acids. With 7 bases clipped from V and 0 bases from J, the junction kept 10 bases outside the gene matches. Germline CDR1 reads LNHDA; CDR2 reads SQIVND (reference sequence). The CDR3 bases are TGTGCCAGTAAGGACAGGGGATCAGACTATAGCAATCAGCCCCAGCATTTT. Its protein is CASKDRGSDYSNQPQHF.

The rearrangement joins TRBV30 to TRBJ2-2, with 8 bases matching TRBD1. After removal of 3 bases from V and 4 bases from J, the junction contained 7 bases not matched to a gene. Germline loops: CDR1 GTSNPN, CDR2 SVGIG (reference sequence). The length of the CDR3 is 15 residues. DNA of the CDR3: TGTGCCTGGAGGCCCCCGGGACAGGTCACCGGGGAGCTGTTTTTT. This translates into CAWRPPGQVTGELFF.

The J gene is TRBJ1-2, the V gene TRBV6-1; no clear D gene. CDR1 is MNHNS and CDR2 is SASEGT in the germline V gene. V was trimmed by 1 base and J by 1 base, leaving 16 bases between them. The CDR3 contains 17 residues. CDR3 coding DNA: TGTGCCAGCAGTGAAGAGAACGTCCCGGGGATTAACTATGGCTACACCTTC. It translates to CASSEENVPGINYGYTF.

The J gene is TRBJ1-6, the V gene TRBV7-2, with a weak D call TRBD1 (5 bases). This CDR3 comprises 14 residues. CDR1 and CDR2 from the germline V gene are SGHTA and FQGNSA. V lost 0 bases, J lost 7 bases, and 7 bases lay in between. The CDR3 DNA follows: TGTGCCAGCAGCTTAGCGGGGGGAAATTCACCCCTCCACTTT. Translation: CASSLAGGNSPLHF. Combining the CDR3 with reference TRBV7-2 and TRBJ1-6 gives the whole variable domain GAGVSQSPSNKVTEKGKDVELRCDPISGHTALYWYRQSLGQGLEFLIYFQGNSAPDKSGLPSDRFSAERTGGSVSTLTIQRTQQEDSAVYLCASSLAGGNSPLHFGNGTRLTVT.

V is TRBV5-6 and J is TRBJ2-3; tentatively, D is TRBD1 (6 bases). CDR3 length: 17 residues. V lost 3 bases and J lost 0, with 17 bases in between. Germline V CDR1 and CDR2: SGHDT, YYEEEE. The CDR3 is CASSSLRDIASTDTQYF. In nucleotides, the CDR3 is TGTGCCAGCAGCTCCCTCCGGGACATCGCTAGCACAGATACGCAGTATTTT.

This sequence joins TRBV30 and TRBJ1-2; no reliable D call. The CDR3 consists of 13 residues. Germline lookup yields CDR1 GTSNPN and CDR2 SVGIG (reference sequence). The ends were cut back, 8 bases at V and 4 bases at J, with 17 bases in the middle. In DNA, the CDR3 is TGTGCCAATCTTCGGGAGGGTCGCTATGGCTACACCTTC. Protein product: CANLREGRYGYTF.